Following are 17 T cell receptor beta chains from one sample sequenced in a study of T-cell memory formation after mild COVID-19. MiXCR, applied by TCRdb to the 5' RACE reads, yields one record per CDR3 protein. The sample has about 610,000 distinct CDR3 sequences, around 16% seen once; the top ten hold 8.1%. Sequencing was done on a sample of PBMCs or a T cell subset sorted from them (not recorded which). These receptors originate from an adult woman who had mild COVID-19 (a few samples of this study predate the infection). Cell type and time point are not known.

This clonotype was seen a few times. The chain couples TRBV4-1 to TRBJ1-1; the D gene is possibly TRBD1 (5 bases). The V gene lost 3 bases and the J gene lost 1 base, with 15 bases spanning the gap. The length of the CDR3 is 16 residues. Germline V gene sequence: CDR1 MGHRA, CDR2 YSYEKL. The CDR3 sequence is CASSHGSPGTNTEAFF. The CDR3 nucleotides read TGCGCCAGCAGCCATGGATCCCCAGGGACGAACACTGAAGCTTTCTTT.

The chain recombines TRBV7-9 with TRBJ1-2; 7 positions agree with TRBD1. Germline-derived CDR1 and CDR2 are SEHNR and FQNEAQ (reference sequence). V lost 3 bases and J lost 0; bases outside the gene matches: 4. The CDR3 has 15 amino acids. The DNA of the CDR3 is TGTGCCAGCAGCTTCACCGGGACAGCTAACTATGGCTACACCTTC. Residues: CASSFTGTANYGYTF. The full variable domain, rest sourced from reference TRBV7-9 and TRBJ1-2, is DTGVSQNPRHKITKRGQNVTFRCDPISEHNRLYWYRQTLGQGPEFLTYFQNEAQLEKSRLLSDRFSAERPKGSFSTLEIQRTEQGDSAMYLCASSFTGTANYGYTFGSGTRLTVV.

The rearrangement uses TRBV7-9 and TRBJ1-1; D might be TRBD1 (6 bases). CDR1 and CDR2 from the germline V gene are SEHNR and FQNEAQ (reference sequence). The CDR3 is 12 amino acids. The ends were cut back, 6 bases at V and 7 bases at J, with 12 bases in the middle. DNA for the CDR3: TGTGCCAGCAGATCACAGGGAGGTGAAGCTTTCTTT. Translating gives CASRSQGGEAFF. Full variable domain (outside the CDR3, taken from reference TRBV7-9 and TRBJ1-1): DTGVSQNPRHKITKRGQNVTFRCDPISEHNRLYWYRQTLGQGPEFLTYFQNEAQLEKSRLLSDRFSAERPKGSFSTLEIQRTEQGDSAMYLCASRSQGGEAFFGQGTRLTVV.

The gene calls are TRBV12-3 or TRBV12-4 and TRBJ2-1; the D call may be TRBD1 or TRBD2 (5 bases each). Trimming took 1 base from V and 3 from J, leaving 16 bases between them. CDR3 length equals 17 residues. The CDR3 nucleotides are TGTGCCAGCAGTTTAGTGGCTGCAGGGAGAGGCTACAATGAGCAGTTCTTC. This encodes CASSLVAAGRGYNEQFF.

Many counts were recorded for this clonotype. The V call is TRBV18, the J call TRBJ2-1; D is uncertain. The CDR3 has 15 amino acids. The germline CDR1 and CDR2 sequences are KGHSH and LQKENI. The V end lost 3 bases, the J end lost 0 bases, and 9 bases lay between the germline ends. In nucleotides, the CDR3 is TGTGCCAGCTCACCCCAAGCGAGCTCCTACAATGAGCAGTTCTTC. Translated, it gives CASSPQASSYNEQFF.

The rearrangement uses TRBV4-2 and TRBJ2-3; the D is unclear. Germline loops: CDR1 LGHNA, CDR2 YNFKEQ. Trimming stripped 6 bases from V and 2 bases from J, with 12 bases between. CDR3 length: 14 amino acids. In nucleotides, the CDR3 is TGTGCCAGCAGTCCTGGTAAATACACAGATACGCAGTATTTT. As protein: CASSPGKYTDTQYF.

This clonotype has only a few counts. The CDR3 DNA follows: TGTGCCACCAGCAGAGGGATAGGGGACGAAGGCGAGCAGTACTTC. This gives the protein CATSRGIGDEGEQYF. The chain carries TRBV15 and TRBJ2-7; D assignment may be TRBD1 or TRBD2 (5 bases each). The CDR3 has 15 amino acids. V dropped 1 base and J dropped 6 bases, with 16 bases sitting between them. Looked up from germline, CDR1 is LNHNV and CDR2 is YYDKDF (reference sequence).

The chain couples TRBV4-1 to TRBJ2-4; 9 bases are a match to TRBD1. This CDR3 contains 16 residues. Germline V gene sequence: CDR1 MGHRA, CDR2 YSYEKL. The ends lost 5 bases at V and 6 bases at J; junction bases unmatched: 11. As DNA, the CDR3 is TGCGCCAGCAGCGAATTTCCGGGACAGGGAGGAAACATTCAGTACTTC. It codes for CASSEFPGQGGNIQYF.

This clonotype was seen a handful of times. This sequence joins TRBV27 and TRBJ1-6; 10 bases are a match to TRBD1. The CDR3 is made up of 17 amino acids. Trimming removed 2 bases from V and 7 bases from J; junction bases left unmatched: 8. The V gene's germline CDR1 is MNHEY and CDR2 SMNVEV (reference sequence). The CDR3 sequence: CASSLPKGTGENSPLHF. Written as DNA, the CDR3 is TGTGCCAGCAGTTTACCCAAGGGGACAGGGGAAAATTCACCCCTCCACTTT.

V and J are TRBV27 and TRBJ1-2; 9 bases are a match to TRBD1. The CDR3 has 13 residues. The germline CDR1 and CDR2 sequences are MNHEY and SMNVEV (reference sequence). With 11 bases clipped from V and 1 base from J, the junction kept 5 bases outside the gene matches. The CDR3 loop reads CASRQGVNYGYTF. DNA of the CDR3: TGTGCCTCCCGACAGGGGGTTAACTATGGCTACACCTTC.

This clonotype was counted a few times. The V call is TRBV5-1, the J call TRBJ1-1; D perhaps matches TRBD1 (6 bases). Germline V gene sequence: CDR1 SGHRS, CDR2 YFSETQ. V was trimmed by 7 bases and J by 4 bases, leaving 17 bases between them. The CDR3 has 14 residues. The CDR3 DNA is TGCGCCAGCCTCCGAAATCAGGGGAGCACTGAAGCTTTCTTT. Protein sequence: CASLRNQGSTEAFF.

This clonotype appeared a few times. This chain uses TRBV5-1 with TRBJ2-5, with 8 bases fitting TRBD1. Germline V CDR1 and CDR2: SGHRS, YFSETQ. This CDR3 is built from 14 residues. The J segment lost 4 bases and the V segment lost 4 bases, leaving 6 bases of the junction unmatched. CDR3 nucleotides: TGCGCCAGCAGCCCCCAACAGGGGGTAGAGACCCAGTACTTC. The encoded protein is CASSPQQGVETQYF.

This clonotype was found a few times. This chain connects TRBV14 to TRBJ2-7; no firm D call. Germline V gene sequence: CDR1 SGHDN, CDR2 FVKESK. Between the trimmed V and J ends, which lost 4 bases and 3 bases, there was a span of 13 bases. This CDR3 comprises 14 residues. CDR3 protein: CASSRPGGYYEQYF. In DNA, the CDR3 is TGTGCCAGCAGCCGCCCGGGTGGCTACTACGAGCAGTACTTC.

The chain couples TRBV3-1 to TRBJ2-1; 9 bases match TRBD2. Germline values: CDR1 LGHDT, CDR2 YNNKEL (reference sequence). CDR3 length: 15 residues. Trimming removed 6 bases from V and 5 bases from J; junction bases left unmatched: 8. CDR3 coding DNA: TGTGCCAGCAGTCCAAGCAGCGGGGGGCACAATGAGCAGTTCTTC. Translation gives CASSPSSGGHNEQFF.

There are a few counts of this clonotype. The chain joins TRBV19 to TRBJ2-7; a possible D gene is TRBD1 (6 bases). The CDR3 is 12 amino acids. V was pared by 9 bases and J by 5 bases, with 14 bases between. Germline-derived CDR1 and CDR2 are LNHDA and SQIVND (reference sequence). This CDR3 reads CARIQGVHEQYF. For the CDR3, the DNA is TGTGCCAGAATACAGGGTGTCCACGAGCAGTACTTC.

The chain combines TRBV4-2 with TRBJ2-7; 8 bases agree with TRBD1. Trimming took 2 bases from V and 5 from J; bases not matched to a gene: 5. There are 14 residues in the CDR3. Germline V gives CDR1 LGHNA, CDR2 YNFKEQ. The DNA for the CDR3 is TGTGCCAGCAGCCAACCGGGACAGGCGGACGAGCAGTACTTC. Protein sequence: CASSQPGQADEQYF.

The V gene is TRBV11-2, the J gene TRBJ2-2; D may be TRBD1 or TRBD2 (6 bases each). The CDR3 runs 16 residues. Germline V gives CDR1 SGHAT, CDR2 FQNNGV. The V gene lost 4 bases and the J gene lost 6 bases, with 18 bases spanning the gap. Written as DNA, the CDR3 is TGTGCCAGCAGCTCTAAATTTCAAAGGGGGGCCGGGGAGCTGTTTTTT. Amino acids: CASSSKFQRGAGELFF.